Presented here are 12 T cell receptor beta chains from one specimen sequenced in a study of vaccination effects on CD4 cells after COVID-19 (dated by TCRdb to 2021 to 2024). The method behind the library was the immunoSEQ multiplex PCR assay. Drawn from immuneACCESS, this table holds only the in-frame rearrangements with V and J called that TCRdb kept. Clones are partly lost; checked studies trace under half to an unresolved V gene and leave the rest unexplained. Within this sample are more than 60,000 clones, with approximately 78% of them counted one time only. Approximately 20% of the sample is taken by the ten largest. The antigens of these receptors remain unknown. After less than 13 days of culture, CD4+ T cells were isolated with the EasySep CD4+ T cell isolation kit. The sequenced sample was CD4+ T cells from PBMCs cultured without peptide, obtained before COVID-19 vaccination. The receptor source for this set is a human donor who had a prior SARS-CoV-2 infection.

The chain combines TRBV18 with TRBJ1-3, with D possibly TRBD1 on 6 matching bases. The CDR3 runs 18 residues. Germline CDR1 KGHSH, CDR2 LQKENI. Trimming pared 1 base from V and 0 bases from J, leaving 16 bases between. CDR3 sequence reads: CASSPLVTGSLSGNTIYF. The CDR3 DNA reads TGTGCCAGCTCACCACTCGTGACAGGCTCCCTCTCTGGAAACACCATATATTTT.

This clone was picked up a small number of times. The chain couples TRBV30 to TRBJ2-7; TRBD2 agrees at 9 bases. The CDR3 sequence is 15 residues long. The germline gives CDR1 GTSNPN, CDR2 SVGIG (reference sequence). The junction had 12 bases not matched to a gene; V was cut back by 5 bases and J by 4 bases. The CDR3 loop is CAWETGLANSYEQYF. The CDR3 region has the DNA TGTGCCTGGGAGACAGGACTAGCGAATTCGTACGAGCAGTACTTC.

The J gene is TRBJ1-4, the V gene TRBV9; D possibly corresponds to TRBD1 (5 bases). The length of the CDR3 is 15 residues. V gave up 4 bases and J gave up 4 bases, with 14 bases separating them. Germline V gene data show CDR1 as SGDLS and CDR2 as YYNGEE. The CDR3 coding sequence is TGTGCCAGCAGCCCCGGGATTGGGGGTAATGAAAAACTGTTTTTT. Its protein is CASSPGIGGNEKLFF.

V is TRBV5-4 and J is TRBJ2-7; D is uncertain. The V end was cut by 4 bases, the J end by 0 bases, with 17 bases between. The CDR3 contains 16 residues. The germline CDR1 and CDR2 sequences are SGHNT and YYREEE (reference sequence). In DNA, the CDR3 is TGTGCCAGCAGCGAATCCGCAGTCGTCAGCTCCTACGAGCAGTACTTC. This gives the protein CASSESAVVSSYEQYF.

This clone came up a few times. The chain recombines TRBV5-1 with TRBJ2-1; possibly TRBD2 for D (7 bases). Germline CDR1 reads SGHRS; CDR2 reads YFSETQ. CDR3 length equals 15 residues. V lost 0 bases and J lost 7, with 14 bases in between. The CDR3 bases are TGCGCCAGCAGCTTGGAGGGGGGGCGAGGGAATGAGCAGTTCTTC. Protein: CASSLEGGRGNEQFF.

DNA of the CDR3: TGTGCCAGTAGTAGGACAGGACCTCAAAGCACAGATACGCAGTATTTT. Encoded protein: CASSRTGPQSTDTQYF. The V call is TRBV19, the J call TRBJ2-3; TRBD1 matches at 7 bases. The germline V gene encodes CDR1 LNHDA and CDR2 SQIVND (reference sequence). The CDR3 sequence is 16 residues long. V lost 4 bases to trimming and J lost 0 bases; unmatched junction nucleotides: 7.

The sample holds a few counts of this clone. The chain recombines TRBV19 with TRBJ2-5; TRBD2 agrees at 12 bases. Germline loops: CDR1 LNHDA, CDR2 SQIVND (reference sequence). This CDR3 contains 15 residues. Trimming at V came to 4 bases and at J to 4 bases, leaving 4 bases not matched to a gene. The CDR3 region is CASSKLGLAGETQYF. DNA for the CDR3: TGTGCCAGTAGTAAATTGGGACTAGCGGGAGAGACCCAGTACTTC.

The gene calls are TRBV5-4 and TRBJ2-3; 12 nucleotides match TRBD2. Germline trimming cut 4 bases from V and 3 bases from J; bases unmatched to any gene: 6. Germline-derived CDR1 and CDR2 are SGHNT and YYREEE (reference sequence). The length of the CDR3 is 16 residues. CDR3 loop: CASSHGLAGSTDTQYF. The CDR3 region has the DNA TGTGCCAGCAGCCACGGACTAGCGGGATCAACAGATACGCAGTATTTT.

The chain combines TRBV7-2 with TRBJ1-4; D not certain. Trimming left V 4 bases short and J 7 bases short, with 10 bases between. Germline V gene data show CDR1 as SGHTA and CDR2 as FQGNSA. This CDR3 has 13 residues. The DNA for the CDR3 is TGTGCCAGCAGCTCGGTTTCCCGTGAAAAACTGTTTTTT. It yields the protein CASSSVSREKLFF.

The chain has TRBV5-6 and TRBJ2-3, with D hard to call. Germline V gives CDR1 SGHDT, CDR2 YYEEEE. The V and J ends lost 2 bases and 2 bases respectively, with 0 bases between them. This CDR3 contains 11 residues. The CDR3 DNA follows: TGTGCCAGCAGCTTCACAGATACGCAGTATTTT. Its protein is CASSFTDTQYF.

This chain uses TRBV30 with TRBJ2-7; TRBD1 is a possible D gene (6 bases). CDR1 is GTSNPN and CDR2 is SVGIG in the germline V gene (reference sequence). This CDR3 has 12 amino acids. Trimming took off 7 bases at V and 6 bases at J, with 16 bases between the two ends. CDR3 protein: CAFKTGMAEQYF. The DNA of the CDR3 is TGTGCCTTCAAGACAGGTATGGCCGAGCAGTACTTC.

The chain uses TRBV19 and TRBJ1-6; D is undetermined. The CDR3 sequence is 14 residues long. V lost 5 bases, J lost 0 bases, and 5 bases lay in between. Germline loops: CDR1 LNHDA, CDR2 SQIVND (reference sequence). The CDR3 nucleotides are TGTGCCAGTAGTTTCAGCTCCTATAATTCACCCCTCCACTTT. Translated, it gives CASSFSSYNSPLHF.